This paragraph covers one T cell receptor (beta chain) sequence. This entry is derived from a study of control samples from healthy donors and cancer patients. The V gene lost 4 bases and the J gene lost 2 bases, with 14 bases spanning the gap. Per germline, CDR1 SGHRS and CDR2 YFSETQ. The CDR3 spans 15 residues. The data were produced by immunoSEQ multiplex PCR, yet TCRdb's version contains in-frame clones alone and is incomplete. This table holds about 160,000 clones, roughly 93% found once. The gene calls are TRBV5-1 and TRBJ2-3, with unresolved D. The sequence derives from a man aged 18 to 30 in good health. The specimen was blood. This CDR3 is CASSHWKPATDTQYF. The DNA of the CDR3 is TGCGCCAGCAGCCATTGGAAGCCCGCCACAGATACGCAGTATTTT. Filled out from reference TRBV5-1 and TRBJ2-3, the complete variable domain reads KAGVTQTPRYLIKTRGQQVTLSCSPISGHRSVSWYQQTPGQGLQFLFEYFSETQRNKGNFPGRFSGRQFSNSRSEMNVSTLELGDSALYLCASSHWKPATDTQYFGPGTRLTVL.